One and the same sample provided the 25 T cell receptor beta chains below, sequenced in a study of tumor-infiltrating lymphocytes in localized non-small cell lung cancer. This table comes from immunoSEQ multiplex PCR, and its TCRdb copy is limited to in-frame clones, with some not included. The sample includes 3,000 to 4,500 clones, around 60% seen only once; the top ten take less than 15%. Material: uninvolved lung tissue not adjacent to the tumor. Source of these receptors: a human donor with non-small cell lung cancer.

By proportion, this clone is large (0.1 to 1%). This rearrangement joins TRBV9 to TRBJ2-2; D ambiguous. Between the trimmed V and J ends, which lost 7 bases and 2 bases, there was a span of 9 bases. The CDR3 sequence is 13 residues long. Germline loops: CDR1 SGDLS, CDR2 YYNGEE. The CDR3 DNA is TGTGCCAGCCAGGACCCTAACACCGGGGAGCTGTTTTTT. Its translation: CASQDPNTGELFF. The full variable domain, rest sourced from reference TRBV9 and TRBJ2-2, is DSGVTQTPKHLITATGQRVTLRCSPRSGDLSVYWYQQSLDQGLQFLIQYYNGEERAKGNILERFSAQQFPDLHSELNLSSLELGDSALYFCASQDPNTGELFFGEGSRLTVL.

V is TRBV2 and J is TRBJ1-2; TRBD1 is a possible D gene (6 bases). This CDR3 spans 14 amino acids. CDR1 is SNHLY, CDR2 FYNNEI, per germline. Between the trimmed V and J ends, which lost 3 bases and 3 bases, there was a span of 11 bases. The CDR3 coding sequence is TGTGCCAGCAGTGAGCCAGGGGATTACTATGGCTACACCTTC. This translates into CASSEPGDYYGYTF.

The rearrangement links TRBV27 to TRBJ1-1; tentatively, D is TRBD1 (5 bases). The germline V gene has CDR1 MNHEY and CDR2 SMNVEV (reference sequence). This CDR3 has 14 amino acids. The V gene lost 4 bases and the J gene lost 4 bases, with 13 bases spanning the gap. CDR3 loop: CASSSLTGGTEAFF. Written as DNA, the CDR3 is TGTGCCAGCAGTTCCTTAACCGGGGGCACTGAAGCTTTCTTT.

The chain has TRBV5-1 and TRBJ2-7; D gene uncertain. Germline V gene data show CDR1 as SGHRS and CDR2 as YFSETQ. The V end lost 3 bases, the J end lost 4 bases, and 8 bases lay between the germline ends. The CDR3 totals 12 residues. CDR3 bases: TGCGCCAGCAGCTCTTCCCAGTACGAGCAGTACTTC. This sequence encodes CASSSSQYEQYF.

The chain recombines TRBV29-1 with TRBJ2-3, with 9 bases matching TRBD1. The CDR3 loop spans 12 amino acids. V lost 8 bases to trimming and J lost 5 bases; unmatched junction nucleotides: 5. Germline V gene data show CDR1 as SQVTM and CDR2 as ANQGSEA. The CDR3 reads CSQGQGKDTQYF. CDR3 coding DNA: TGCAGCCAGGGACAGGGAAAAGATACGCAGTATTTT.

This clone was seen a handful of times. J is TRBJ2-2 and V is TRBV19; D unresolved. The V gene's germline CDR1 is LNHDA and CDR2 SQIVND (reference sequence). The CDR3 is made up of 14 amino acids. V lost 8 bases and J lost 3, with 13 bases in between. CDR3 nucleotide sequence: TGTGCCAGTCGTGATGCCGGCTACACCGGGGAGCTGTTTTTT. Its protein product is CASRDAGYTGELFF.

This clone was counted a few times. This chain connects TRBV19 to TRBJ1-1; D possibly corresponds to TRBD1 (6 bases). The CDR3 covers 14 residues. The germline CDR1 and CDR2 sequences are LNHDA and SQIVND (reference sequence). Trimming took 5 bases from V and 4 from J, leaving 14 bases between them. CDR3 region: CASSFQVDSTEAFF. The CDR3 DNA reads TGTGCCAGTAGTTTCCAGGTGGACAGCACTGAAGCTTTCTTT.

The V gene is TRBV9, the J gene TRBJ2-3; 14 nucleotides match TRBD2. After removal of 0 bases from V and 3 bases from J, the junction contained 12 bases not matched to a gene. The CDR3 spans 20 residues. CDR1 and CDR2 from the germline V gene are SGDLS and YYNGEE. CDR3 residues: CASSVGAGTSGSKITDTQYF. The CDR3 bases are TGTGCCAGCAGCGTAGGGGCCGGGACTAGCGGGAGTAAAATTACAGATACGCAGTATTTT.

This clone was counted only a few times. V is TRBV6-6 and J is TRBJ2-7, with D perhaps TRBD1 (6 bases). Trimming took off 5 bases at V and 3 bases at J, with 11 bases between the two ends. The CDR3 totals 13 residues. From germline, CDR1 is MNHNY and CDR2 SVGAGI (reference sequence). The CDR3 DNA follows: TGTGCCAGCAGTAAGGGGGACGGCTACGAGCAGTACTTC. This codes for CASSKGDGYEQYF.

This sequence joins TRBV2 and TRBJ2-7; TRBD1 is a possible D gene (6 bases). Germline V lookup: CDR1 SNHLY, CDR2 FYNNEI. V lost 6 bases and J lost 5, with 17 bases in between. CDR3 length: 14 amino acids. In DNA, the CDR3 is TGTGCCAGCAGCACAGGGATAAGGGTCGACGAGCAGTACTTC. This sequence encodes CASSTGIRVDEQYF.

The gene calls are TRBV28 and TRBJ2-3; no clear D. The germline V and J ends were trimmed by 6 bases and 2 bases, with 6 bases remaining between them. CDR3 length equals 12 residues. Germline V gene data show CDR1 as MDHEN and CDR2 as SYDVKM. The CDR3 DNA is TGTGCCAGCAGGACTCTCACAGATACGCAGTATTTT. This translates into CASRTLTDTQYF.

This clone was detected only a few times. This chain links TRBV11-2 with TRBJ2-3; D call uncertain. Between the trimmed V and J ends, which lost 0 bases and 3 bases, there was a span of 16 bases. Germline CDR1 SGHAT, CDR2 FQNNGV. The CDR3 length is 17 residues. The CDR3 protein is CASSLDTAPTMTDTQYF. Written as DNA, the CDR3 is TGTGCCAGCAGCTTAGACACGGCCCCAACGATGACAGATACGCAGTATTTT.

J is TRBJ1-2 and V is TRBV29-1; D not certain. This CDR3 spans 12 amino acids. Germline CDR1 is SQVTM and CDR2 is ANQGSEA. V was shortened by 3 bases and J by 8 bases, with 13 bases between the two germline ends. The CDR3 reads CSVDGSGNGYTF. In DNA, the CDR3 is TGCAGCGTTGATGGGAGTGGGAACGGCTACACCTTC.

This chain links TRBV27 with TRBJ2-7; 10 bases agree with TRBD1. There are 16 residues in the CDR3. With V trimmed by 0 bases and J by 5 bases, 7 bases remained unmatched. The germline V gene has CDR1 MNHEY and CDR2 SMNVEV (reference sequence). The CDR3 bases are TGTGCCAGCAGTTTATCCCCTACCGGGACAGGGGACGAGCAGTACTTC. Translation gives CASSLSPTGTGDEQYF.

The CDR3 nucleotides read TGTGCCAGCAGTTCCACTGAGGAGATCAATCAGCCCCAGCATTTT. Amino acids: CASSSTEEINQPQHF. The chain uses TRBV27 and TRBJ1-5; D unclear. Trimming left V 4 bases short and J 3 bases short, with 13 bases between. CDR3 length: 15 amino acids. Germline loops: CDR1 MNHEY, CDR2 SMNVEV (reference sequence).

V gene TRBV9 combines with J gene TRBJ2-7, with D possibly matching TRBD1 (5 bases). The CDR3 is made up of 17 amino acids. The germline V gene encodes CDR1 SGDLS and CDR2 YYNGEE. V was pared by 0 bases and J by 4 bases, with 20 bases between. CDR3 coding DNA: TGTGCCAGCAGCGTAGGATCCAAAGGGGCGCGGTCGTACGAGCAGTACTTC. Encoded protein: CASSVGSKGARSYEQYF.

The V gene is TRBV6-1, the J gene TRBJ2-5; D is perhaps TRBD1 or TRBD2 (5 bases each). The germline gives CDR1 MNHNS, CDR2 SASEGT. V was cut by 7 bases and J by 1 base, with 10 bases left in between. CDR3 length: 13 residues. The CDR3 sequence: CASTGQLQETQYF. The CDR3 DNA reads TGTGCCAGCACGGGGCAACTCCAAGAGACCCAGTACTTC.

CDR3 in DNA: TGTGCCAGCAGTTACGACAGCTCCTACGAGCAGTACTTC. It translates to CASSYDSSYEQYF. The rearrangement links TRBV6-5 to TRBJ2-7, with TRBD1 as a possible D gene (5 bases). With 2 bases removed from V and 0 bases from J, the gap between germline ends came to 5 bases. The CDR3 covers 13 residues. Germline CDR1 MNHEY, CDR2 SVGAGI.

There are a few counts of this clone. This chain connects TRBV19 to TRBJ1-5; D is undetermined. Trimming took off 7 bases at V and 0 bases at J, with 10 bases between the two ends. CDR3 length: 14 amino acids. Germline values: CDR1 LNHDA, CDR2 SQIVND (reference sequence). This CDR3 is CASTALASNQPQHF. CDR3 nucleotides: TGTGCCAGTACTGCATTAGCTAGCAATCAGCCCCAGCATTTT.

The J gene is TRBJ1-2, the V gene TRBV9; 7 positions agree with TRBD1. J lost 1 base, V lost 3 bases, and 15 bases had no gene match. This CDR3 contains 18 residues. Germline values: CDR1 SGDLS, CDR2 YYNGEE. The CDR3, as DNA: TGTGCCAGCAGCGCATACTCCGGGACAGCGATTCATAACTATGGCTACACCTTC. Residues: CASSAYSGTAIHNYGYTF.

This clone has more than one count but fewer than ten. The chain has TRBV9 and TRBJ1-1; 10 nucleotides agree with TRBD1. In germline, CDR1 is SGDLS, CDR2 YYNGEE. The CDR3 is made up of 13 amino acids. The junction had 4 bases not matched to a gene; V was cut back by 3 bases and J by 8 bases. CDR3 loop: CASSEGTGEEAFF. DNA for the CDR3: TGTGCCAGCAGCGAGGGGACAGGGGAAGAAGCTTTCTTT.

This clone is large in the sample. The chain uses TRBV5-6 and TRBJ2-3; 8 bases are a match to TRBD1. Germline assignment: CDR1 SGHDT and CDR2 YYEEEE. The CDR3 has 14 residues. V lost 4 bases to trimming and J lost 5 bases; unmatched junction nucleotides: 6. CDR3 sequence (DNA): TGTGCCAGCAGCGGGCAGGGGGCTTTAGATACGCAGTATTTT. Its protein product is CASSGQGALDTQYF.

This chain links TRBV7-8 with TRBJ2-7, with 7 bases identical to TRBD2. V shed 0 bases, J shed 4 bases, and the junction held 0 bases outside the gene matches. From germline, CDR1 is SGHVS and CDR2 FQNEAQ. The CDR3 contains 13 residues. The DNA for the CDR3 is TGTGCCAGCAGCTTAGCGGGGGGGTACGAGCAGTACTTC. This encodes CASSLAGGYEQYF.

The chain is built from TRBV28 and TRBJ1-5; maybe TRBD1 (5 bases). This CDR3 has 13 residues. Germline V gives CDR1 MDHEN, CDR2 SYDVKM. Trimming removed 6 bases at V and 6 bases at J, with 12 bases between. Written as DNA, the CDR3 is TGTGCCAGCAGCCAGGGAGGTGTTCAGCCCCAGCATTTT. The encoded protein is CASSQGGVQPQHF.

CDR3 nucleotides: TGTGCCAGCAGTCTGGGAGGCGGGACGGCCTACGAGCAGTACTTC. This translates into CASSLGGGTAYEQYF. The chain joins TRBV7-9 to TRBJ2-7; tentatively, D is TRBD2 (6 bases). This CDR3 has 15 amino acids. Germline CDR1 reads SEHNR; CDR2 reads FQNEAQ (reference sequence). V lost 6 bases to trimming and J lost 2 bases, with 17 bases between them.